A selection of T cell receptor beta chains follows, all from one sample in a study of beta chain features in type 1 diabetes. Produced via immunoSEQ multiplex PCR; TCRdb's table is partial and in-frame only. The repertoire consists of roughly 150,000 clones, with around 9.7% occurring once and the leading ten covering around 0.7%. Sequencing was performed on central memory CD4+ T cells from blood. These receptors were collected from a woman in her 30s with type 1 diabetes. Each CDR3 is given with its conserved first and last residue. D genes are given only for firm matches. Clone size is shown for a subset of rows, as once, few, many or a class of expanded clone.

TRBJ2-7,NA,13,NA,TRBV10-2,TGCGCCAGCAGTTCTAGTCGAGCGTATGAGCAGTACTTC,CASSSSRAYEQYF
TRBJ2-1,TRBD2,14,NA,TRBV19,TGTGCCACCAAGAGCGGGAGCTCCTACAATGAGCAGTTCTTC,CATKSGSSYNEQFF
TRBJ1-2,NA,12,NA,TRBV29-1,TGCAGCGTCCAGGCCTCCCACTATGGCTACACCTTC,CSVQASHYGYTF
TRBJ2-7,TRBD1,15,NA,TRBV2,TGTGCCAGCACCAACTCCGGGACAGGGCCCTACGAGCAGTACTTC,CASTNSGTGPYEQYF
TRBJ2-7,NA,14,few,TRBV5-1,TGCGCCAGCAGCTTCTCCAGGGTCGGATACGAGCAGTACTTC,CASSFSRVGYEQYF
TRBJ2-1,TRBD1,16,NA,TRBV10-1,TGCGCCAGCGGACCCACCTCGGGACAGCAAAGGAATGAGCAGTTCTTC,CASGPTSGQQRNEQFF
TRBJ2-5,TRBD1,14,few,TRBV18,TGTGCCAGCGCACCCCAGACAGGGATAGAGACCCAGTACTTC,CASAPQTGIETQYF
TRBJ2-3,NA,14,few,TRBV28,TGTGCCAGCAGTTTAATGGCGGGGGCGGATACGCAGTATTTT,CASSLMAGADTQYF
TRBJ2-3,NA,17,NA,TRBV7-8,TGTGCCAGCAGCCCGTCCGGAGGGCGGCGGAGCACAGATACGCAGTATTTT,CASSPSGGRRSTDTQYF
TRBJ2-1,TRBD2,17,NA,TRBV5-4,TGTGCCAGCAGCTTTGGGGGACTAGCGGATGCCTACAATGAGCAGTTCTTC,CASSFGGLADAYNEQFF
TRBJ2-7,TRBD1,14,NA,TRBV18,TGTGCCAGCGCGGGACAGGGGCGAACCTACGAGCAGTACTTC,CASAGQGRTYEQYF
TRBJ1-2,NA,12,few,TRBV4-2,TGTGCCAGCAGCCAAGATCGCGGTGGCTACACCTTC,CASSQDRGGYTF
TRBJ1-4,TRBD1,16,NA,TRBV27,TGTGCCAGCATGCGTTTCGGGACAGGTCAGGGTGAAAAACTGTTTTTT,CASMRFGTGQGEKLFF
TRBJ1-2,NA,16,NA,TRBV19,TGTGCCAGTAGTTCATCATACCGCTTCGCGAATTTATTCTACACCTTC,CASSSSYRFANLFYTF
TRBJ2-7,NA,14,few,TRBV5-4,TGTGCCAGCAGCTTGGAATGGCAGGGCAAGGAGCAGTACTTC,CASSLEWQGKEQYF
TRBJ2-7,TRBD1,14,few,TRBV28,TGTGCCAGCAGAAGCAGGGGGAGCTCCTACGAGCAGTACTTC,CASRSRGSSYEQYF
TRBJ1-1,NA,17,few,TRBV14,TGTGCCAGCAGCCAAGATAGCTGGGGGCTGGGGAACACTGAAGCTTTCTTT,CASSQDSWGLGNTEAFF
TRBJ2-4,TRBD1,15,NA,TRBV18,TGTGCCAGCTCACCATCTAGACAGGGGGGAAACATTCAGTACTTC,CASSPSRQGGNIQYF
TRBJ2-5,NA,12,few,TRBV5-8,TGTGCCAGCAGCCCTTTTCGGGAGACCCAGTACTTC,CASSPFRETQYF
TRBJ2-4,NA,11,few,TRBV12-2,TGTGCAAGTCGCTTTCCGAACATTCAGTACTTC,CASRFPNIQYF
TRBJ2-7,TRBD2,13,NA,TRBV15,TGTGCCACCTCGGGAGGGCGGACGACCGAGCAGTACTTC,CATSGGRTTEQYF
TRBJ2-1,NA,14,few,TRBV29-1,TGCAGCGTTGGGGCGGGAATAAGATACAATGAGCAGTTCTTC,CSVGAGIRYNEQFF
TRBJ2-3,TRBD2,16,NA,TRBV28,TGTGCCAGCAGCTATATAGCGGGAGCGAGGGCAGATACGCAGTATTTT,CASSYIAGARADTQYF
TRBJ2-1,TRBD2,19,NA,TRBV7-9,TGTGCCAGCAGCCCATCCGGACTAGCGGGAGGGCCGAGGGGCAATGAGCAGTTCTTC,CASSPSGLAGGPRGNEQFF
TRBJ1-5,NA,14,few,TRBV28,TGTGCCAGCAGTAGAGGTTATAGCAATCAGCCCCAGCATTTT,CASSRGYSNQPQHF
TRBJ1-2,NA,14,NA,TRBV28,TGTGCCAGCAGTTATCTAGGGAGGGAGTATGGCTACACCTTC,CASSYLGREYGYTF
TRBJ2-2,TRBD2,15,few,TRBV28,TGTGCCAGCAGAAGTAGCGGGATCGACACCGGGGAGCTGTTTTTT,CASRSSGIDTGELFF
TRBJ2-1,TRBD2,14,few,TRBV19,TGTGCCAGTAGTGGAGCGGGAGGAGTACGTGAGCAGTTCTTC,CASSGAGGVREQFF
TRBJ2-1,NA,16,NA,TRBV21-1,TGTGCCAGCAGTACCGATTGGGGCAGTATCGACAATGAGCAGTTCTTC,CASSTDWGSIDNEQFF
TRBJ2-3,TRBD2,16,NA,TRBV4-2,TGTGCCAGCAGCTTGGGCTCGGGCGGGAGTACAGATACGCAGTATTTT,CASSLGSGGSTDTQYF
TRBJ2-7,TRBD2,15,few,TRBV2,TGTGCCAGCAGTGGTTCCACTAGCGGGAGCTACGAGCAGTACTTC,CASSGSTSGSYEQYF
TRBJ2-7,TRBD2,15,few,TRBV9,TGTGCCAGCAGCGCAGTAGGGCTAGCGGTTTACGAGCAGTACTTC,CASSAVGLAVYEQYF
TRBJ2-1,NA,14,NA,TRBV18,TGTGCCAGCTCACCGAGTCCAGGGTACAATGAGCAGTTCTTC,CASSPSPGYNEQFF
TRBJ1-2,NA,15,NA,TRBV5-1,TGCGCCAGCAGCCAGACCGGGACGGGAGGCTATGGCTACACCTTC,CASSQTGTGGYGYTF
TRBJ1-2,NA,12,few,TRBV28,TGTGCCAGCAGTTTCCGCGGCTTTGGCTACACCTTC,CASSFRGFGYTF
TRBJ2-7,NA,14,few,TRBV21-1,TGTGCCAGCAGCAAAGGGGACACCGCCTACGAGCAGTACTTC,CASSKGDTAYEQYF
TRBJ2-6,TRBD1,20,few,TRBV19,TGTGCCAGTAGTCCCCTCCGAACAGGGGAATCAAGCTCTGGGGCCAACGTCCTGACTTTC,CASSPLRTGESSSGANVLTF
TRBJ2-1,TRBD1,14,few,TRBV30,TGTGCCTGGACCCGGGGACAGGGTTACAATGAGCAGTTCTTC,CAWTRGQGYNEQFF
TRBJ2-5,NA,12,few,TRBV7-6,TGTGCCAGCAGCTTAAACAGCCAGACCCAGTACTTC,CASSLNSQTQYF
TRBJ2-3,NA,14,few,TRBV7-9,TGTGCCAGCAGCCTGAGTTATGTCGCAGATACGCAGTATTTT,CASSLSYVADTQYF
TRBJ1-3,NA,17,NA,TRBV9,TGTGCCAGCAGCGTAGAGAGTCAGGCGAGCTCTGGAAACACCATATATTTT,CASSVESQASSGNTIYF
TRBJ1-2,TRBD1,14,few,TRBV15,TGTGCCACCAGCGGCAGGGGGAATGACTATGGCTACACCTTC,CATSGRGNDYGYTF
TRBJ1-1,NA,12,many,TRBV29-1,TGCAGCGCTGGGGAGATGAACACTGAAGCTTTCTTT,CSAGEMNTEAFF
TRBJ2-3,TRBD2,16,few,TRBV7-3,TGTGCCAGCAGCCTCGAAGCGGGAGGTCGGACAGATACGCAGTATTTT,CASSLEAGGRTDTQYF
TRBJ2-7,NA,18,NA,TRBV11-2,TGTGCCAGCAGCTTAGCCCCACCGAACAGGGCACTCTCCTACGAGCAGTACTTC,CASSLAPPNRALSYEQYF
TRBJ2-5,TRBD1,13,NA,TRBV7-7,TGTGCTAGCAGCCGGGACAGGAGTGAGACCCAGTACTTC,CASSRDRSETQYF
TRBJ1-1,NA,15,few,TRBV1,TGCACCAGCAGCCGGATCAGGGGAGGGTTCACTGAAGCTTTCTTT,CTSSRIRGGFTEAFF
TRBJ2-7,NA,15,NA,TRBV4-1,TGCGCCAGCAGCCAAAGGGGTGAATCCCGCTACGAGCAGTACTTC,CASSQRGESRYEQYF
TRBJ2-5,NA,14,NA,TRBV19,TGTGCCACCGCATATAGTGGAGGCCAAGAGACCCAGTACTTC,CATAYSGGQETQYF
TRBJ2-1,NA,17,NA,TRBV5-1,TGCGCCAGCAGCTTGGGGCTCGGACAGAATCTCTACAATGAGCAGTTCTTC,CASSLGLGQNLYNEQFF
TRBJ2-7,NA,16,NA,TRBV7-8,TGTGCCAGCAGCCCCATTAGAGAGGGCCCGTCGGGCGAGCAGTACTTC,CASSPIREGPSGEQYF
TRBJ1-5,NA,13,few,TRBV21-1,TGTGCCAGCAGCAAACCCCTCAATCAGCCCCAGCATTTT,CASSKPLNQPQHF
TRBJ1-4,TRBD1,14,NA,TRBV11-2,TGTGCCAGCAGCTCCGGGGACAGTGATGAAAAACTGTTTTTT,CASSSGDSDEKLFF
TRBJ2-1,TRBD1,15,NA,TRBV30,TGTGCCTGGAGTGCGGACAGGGGAACCTACAATGAGCAGTTCTTC,CAWSADRGTYNEQFF
TRBJ1-1,NA,12,NA,TRBV2,TGTGCCAGCAGCCTCAGGGGAACTGAAGCTTTCTTT,CASSLRGTEAFF